These T cell receptor beta chains were read from a single sample in a study of naive and memory T cell subsets. TCRdb called the UMI-ligation and nested PCR reads again in MiXCR, with one record for every CDR3 protein. The table lists 150,000 or so distinct CDR3 sequences, over 20% of them singletons. The source material was naive CD4+ T cells from blood. The receptors here all came from a human donor in good health. CDR3s include the opening cysteine and the closing phenylalanine or tryptophan. The D gene is left open where the match is weak. Clone size is stated in some rows and not others, as once, few, many or a class when expanded.

size	V	D	J	CDR3	DNA
few	TRBV11-2	TRBD2	TRBJ2-7	CASRSPGTRGREQYF	TGTGCCAGCAGATCTCCCGGGACTAGGGGACGCGAGCAGTACTTC
.	TRBV5-1	.	TRBJ2-2	CASSSVAENTGELFF	TGCGCCAGCAGTTCGGTGGCAGAGAACACCGGGGAGCTGTTTTTT
once	TRBV28	TRBD1	TRBJ2-1	CASSSRGYSYNEQFF	TGTGCCAGCAGCTCCAGGGGGTACTCCTACAATGAGCAGTTCTTC
.	TRBV7-9	.	TRBJ2-2	CASSSQGIGELFF	TGTGCCAGCAGCTCACAGGGCATCGGGGAGCTGTTTTTT
many	TRBV6-5	TRBD1	TRBJ1-2	CASSTGQADYYGYTF	TGTGCCAGCAGTACGGGACAGGCTGACTACTATGGCTACACCTTC
.	TRBV6-6	.	TRBJ2-7	CATSRVSAGEQYF	TGTGCCACCTCAAGAGTCTCCGCGGGAGAGCAGTACTTC
few	TRBV5-1	.	TRBJ1-1	CASSWGTGVKNTEAFF	TGCGCCAGCAGCTGGGGGACTGGGGTAAAGAACACTGAAGCTTTCTTT
few	TRBV5-1	.	TRBJ2-1	CASSSRTVSSYNEQFF	TGCGCCAGCAGCTCTCGGACCGTCAGCTCCTACAATGAGCAGTTCTTC
.	TRBV6-5	TRBD1	TRBJ1-6	CASSTSTGAGNSPLHF	TGTGCCAGCAGTACCTCGACAGGGGCAGGGAATTCACCCCTCCACTTT
few	TRBV11-2	.	TRBJ2-3	CASRLHSWGEDTQYF	TGTGCCAGCAGGTTACATAGTTGGGGGGAGGATACGCAGTATTTT
.	TRBV7-2	TRBD1	TRBJ2-7	CASSVSGTGLSEQYF	TGTGCCAGCAGCGTAAGTGGGACAGGGCTGTCCGAGCAGTACTTC
.	TRBV5-1	.	TRBJ2-7	CASSLVETYEQYF	TGCGCCAGCAGCTTGGTTGAGACCTACGAGCAGTACTTC
.	TRBV7-2	TRBD1	TRBJ2-7	CASSLSNRGSEQYF	TGTGCCAGCAGCTTATCGAACAGGGGTTCCGAGCAGTACTTC
.	TRBV7-6	.	TRBJ2-7	CASSLASRSYEQYF	TGTGCCAGCAGCTTAGCGAGTCGCTCCTACGAGCAGTACTTC
.	TRBV24-1	.	TRBJ2-3	CATSADSTDTQYF	TGTGCCACCAGTGCGGACAGCACAGATACGCAGTATTTT
many	TRBV7-2	TRBD1	TRBJ2-2	CASRGQATGELFF	TGTGCCAGCAGAGGACAGGCCACCGGGGAGCTGTTTTTT
few	TRBV7-8	.	TRBJ1-6	CASSVTIRGSSYNSPLHF	TGTGCCAGCAGCGTCACGATACGAGGAAGCTCCTATAATTCACCCCTCCACTTT
many	TRBV28	.	TRBJ2-6	CASSLEGTGANVLTF	TGTGCCAGCAGTTTAGAGGGGACTGGGGCCAACGTCCTGACTTTC
.	TRBV6-5	TRBD2	TRBJ2-1	CATRAGSYNEQFF	TGTGCCACCCGAGCGGGATCCTACAATGAGCAGTTCTTC
few	TRBV24-1	TRBD2	TRBJ2-3	CATSDQGLAPTDTQYF	TGTGCCACCAGTGATCAAGGACTAGCCCCCACAGATACGCAGTATTTT
.	TRBV29-1	TRBD1	TRBJ2-7	CSQNRGSDYEQYF	TGCAGCCAGAACAGGGGGAGCGACTACGAGCAGTACTTC
many	TRBV7-7	.	TRBJ2-3	CASSLGRVADTQYF	TGTGCCAGCAGCTTAGGCAGGGTAGCAGATACGCAGTATTTT
.	TRBV20-1	TRBD1	TRBJ2-7	CSASDRGPYEQYF	TGCAGTGCTAGCGACAGGGGGCCTTACGAGCAGTACTTC
.	TRBV29-1	.	TRBJ1-1	CSAGPGAAEAFF	TGCAGCGCCGGACCCGGGGCGGCTGAAGCTTTCTTT
few	TRBV7-2	TRBD2	TRBJ2-7	CASRRGGTYEQYF	TGTGCCAGCCGCCGGGGGGGGACCTACGAGCAGTACTTC
.	TRBV7-3	.	TRBJ2-1	CASSLRAFSGGYNEQFF	TGTGCCAGCAGCTTAAGAGCCTTTAGCGGAGGGTACAATGAGCAGTTCTTC
.	TRBV30	.	TRBJ1-5	CAWSVPWDESNQPQHF	TGTGCCTGGAGTGTCCCCTGGGACGAAAGCAATCAGCCCCAGCATTTT
.	TRBV27	TRBD2	TRBJ2-1	CASSPRGGGYNEQFF	TGTGCCAGCAGCCCTCGGGGCGGGGGTTACAATGAGCAGTTCTTC
few	TRBV12-3/TRBV12-4	.	TRBJ2-2	CASRRSGATGELFF	TGTGCCAGCAGACGATCAGGGGCCACCGGGGAGCTGTTTTTT
.	TRBV11-2	.	TRBJ1-6	CASSPDAQAYNSPLHF	TGTGCCAGCAGCCCGGACGCCCAGGCCTATAATTCACCCCTCCACTTT
few	TRBV6-6	.	TRBJ2-5	CASSPIDSTRIGTQYF	TGTGCCAGCAGCCCGATCGACAGTACAAGAATAGGGACCCAGTACTTC
.	TRBV12-3/TRBV12-4	TRBD1	TRBJ2-2	CASSSLTGSNTGELFF	TGTGCCAGCAGTTCCTTGACAGGGTCGAACACCGGGGAGCTGTTTTTT